This is a list of T cell receptor beta chains from one sample in a study of molecular identifiers for immune sequencing clone quantification. TCRdb ran MiXCR on the PCR reads and lists one entry per CDR3 protein. The data show hundreds of thousands of distinct CDR3 sequences, 20% to 25% seen once. The sample consisted of naive CD8+ T cells from blood, with Jurkat cell RNA spiked in. The receptors shown here come from a human donor in good health. Some libraries in this study had Jurkat cell RNA spiked in. Both conserved end residues are part of each CDR3. Each record gives: V gene, D gene, CDR3 protein. A D gene is named only where the DNA matches it firmly.

>TRBV20-1|.
CSARGTAGNTIYF
>TRBV2|.
CASSPTRGRGGNQPQHF
>TRBV20-1|.
CSASPGTRNTEAFF
>TRBV5-1|TRBD1
CASSLRTGMETQYF
>TRBV6-5|.
CASRQQGLDYGYTF
>TRBV6-5|.
CASSYSGTVFEQYF
>TRBV23-1|.
CASSPMVEYSNQPQHF
>TRBV9|.
CASSAPTDTQYF
>TRBV20-1|.
CSARRGLQETQYF
>TRBV2|TRBD1
CASSEGRGQGEQYF
>TRBV5-8|.
CASSLGLDDNEQFF
>TRBV27|.
CASSFTFTDTGELFF
>TRBV4-3|TRBD1
CASSPYQTGTYGYTF
>TRBV2|.
CASGEDSFSYNEQFF
>TRBV12-3/TRBV12-4|.
CASSSAGTDYEQYF
>TRBV14|.
CASSQATGQGNTEAFF
>TRBV12-3/TRBV12-4|.
CASSSWDQRETQYF
>TRBV2|TRBD2
CASITSGGLSYNEQFF
>TRBV10-3|.
CAISALSSEYNEQFF
>TRBV29-1|.
CSVDRVPDSGYGYTF
>TRBV27|TRBD1
CASSWGQGTPEAFF
>TRBV20-1|.
CSARGRTASTGELFF
>TRBV4-3|.
CASSPDSLRVHYGYTF
>TRBV12-3/TRBV12-4|.
CASSPDRVDPTDTQYF
>TRBV21-1|.
CASSQKGVEGKLFF
>TRBV7-6|.
CASSKSRNTGELFF
>TRBV12-3/TRBV12-4|TRBD1
CASSLGDRVHGYTF
>TRBV19|.
CASSIGQRSNQPQHF
>TRBV14|TRBD2
CASSPALWSGASYEQYF
>TRBV13|.
CASSPSDYNEQFF
>TRBV4-3|.
CASSQVRTDPGYEQYF
>TRBV12-3/TRBV12-4|.
CASSLVTVNMRKLFF
>TRBV4-3|.
CASSQGGGKEAFF
>TRBV12-3/TRBV12-4|.
CASSPSGAGGEQYF
>TRBV30|.
CAWSVIEGYEQYF
>TRBV7-9|.
CASSPPVMGNTIYF
>TRBV5-6|.
CASSPGREMDQPQHF
>TRBV5-5|.
CASSDPTGGPSETQYF
>TRBV30|TRBD1
CAWSTGVEQYF
>TRBV6-2/TRBV6-3|.
CASSWGTHQPQHF
>TRBV7-2|.
CASSLPGRLGF
>TRBV7-9|TRBD1
CASSRPDRVFEQYF
>TRBV13|TRBD2
CASSSRGVTYEQYF
>TRBV30|.
CAWSYSAVAGYGYTF
>TRBV27|.
CASSFLRDEKLFF
>TRBV12-5|TRBD1
CASGADRADTQYF
>TRBV15|.
CATSSVQGGDETQYF